The clone carrying this TCR beta chain was counted a few times. The data stem from a study of blood T cell repertoires in COVID-19. Profiled with immunoSEQ multiplex PCR; TCRdb holds only in-frame clones, not every one. The data contain about 110,000 clones, over 70% of them seen just once; the ten biggest clones take up about 0.8%. V was pared by 4 bases and J by 4 bases, with 10 bases between. The germline gives CDR1 LNHDA, CDR2 SQIVND (reference sequence). The CDR3 runs to 13 residues. The chain couples TRBV19 to TRBJ1-1; TRBD1 is a possible D gene (5 bases). Sequenced input: peripheral blood. This sequence was found in a woman aged 70-85 years with acute or convalescent COVID-19. The CDR3 DNA sequence: TGTGCCAGTAGTACCAGCGGGGCCACTGAAGCTTTCTTT. Translating it yields CASSTSGATEAFF.